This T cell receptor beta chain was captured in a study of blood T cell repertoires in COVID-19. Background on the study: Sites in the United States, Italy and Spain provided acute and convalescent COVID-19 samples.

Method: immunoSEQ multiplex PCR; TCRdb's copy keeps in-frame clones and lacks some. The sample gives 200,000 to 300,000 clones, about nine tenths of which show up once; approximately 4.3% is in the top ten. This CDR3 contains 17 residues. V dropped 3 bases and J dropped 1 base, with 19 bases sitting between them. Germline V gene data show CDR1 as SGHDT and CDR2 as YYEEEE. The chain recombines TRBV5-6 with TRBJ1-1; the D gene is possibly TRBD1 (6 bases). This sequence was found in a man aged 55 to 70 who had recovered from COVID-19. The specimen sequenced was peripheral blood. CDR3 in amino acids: CASSWASGQSRNTEAFF. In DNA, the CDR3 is TGTGCCAGCAGCTGGGCTAGTGGACAGAGCAGGAACACTGAAGCTTTCTTT.